One sample yielded the 4 T cell receptor beta chains listed below, sequenced in a study of blood T cell repertoires in COVID-19 (dated by TCRdb to about 2020). Library creation used the immunoSEQ multiplex PCR assay. Imported from immuneACCESS, the table was reduced by TCRdb to in-frame sequences with V and J called. These copies leave out some clones; in studies compared against another copy, an unresolved V gene accounts for under half, and the cause of the remainder is not known. For this sample the table gives some 98,000 clones, of which 82% were detected only once. The ten largest clones represent approximately 11% of the sample. The material sequenced was peripheral blood. These receptors were obtained from a man aged 65-85 years with active or convalescent COVID-19.

This clone was found once. The chain links TRBV12-3 or TRBV12-4 to TRBJ1-2; TRBD1 might be the D (5 bases). V lost 6 bases, J lost 6 bases, and 14 bases lay in between. The CDR3 is made up of 13 amino acids. The CDR3 spells CASSRGGEDGYTF. CDR3 coding DNA: TGTGCCAGCAGCCGTGGGGGGGAGGATGGCTACACCTTC.

The V and J genes are TRBV15 and TRBJ2-7, with 7 bases aligning to TRBD1. V dropped 4 bases and J dropped 3; count of bases not matched to a gene: 3. CDR1 is LNHNV and CDR2 is YYDKDF in the germline V gene (reference sequence). This CDR3 is 13 amino acids long. CDR3: CATSKPGGYEQYF. CDR3 nucleotides: TGTGCCACCAGCAAGCCAGGGGGCTACGAGCAGTACTTC.

The chain combines TRBV15 with TRBJ2-7; TRBD1 agrees at 7 bases. The CDR3 consists of 14 residues. With V trimmed by 4 bases and J by 5 bases, 8 bases remained unmatched. The germline gives CDR1 LNHNV, CDR2 YYDKDF (reference sequence). CDR3 bases: TGTGCCACCAGCACTCACAGGGGCGGCAACGAGCAGTACTTC. Amino acid sequence: CATSTHRGGNEQYF.

This chain joins TRBV19 and TRBJ2-5; 9 positions agree with TRBD1. After removal of 4 bases from V and 5 bases from J, the junction contained 5 bases not matched to a gene. CDR1 is LNHDA, CDR2 SQIVND, per germline (reference sequence). This CDR3 comprises 14 residues. CDR3 bases: TGTGCCAGTAGTAAAACAGGGGGCGCGGAGACCCAGTACTTC. Its translation is CASSKTGGAETQYF.